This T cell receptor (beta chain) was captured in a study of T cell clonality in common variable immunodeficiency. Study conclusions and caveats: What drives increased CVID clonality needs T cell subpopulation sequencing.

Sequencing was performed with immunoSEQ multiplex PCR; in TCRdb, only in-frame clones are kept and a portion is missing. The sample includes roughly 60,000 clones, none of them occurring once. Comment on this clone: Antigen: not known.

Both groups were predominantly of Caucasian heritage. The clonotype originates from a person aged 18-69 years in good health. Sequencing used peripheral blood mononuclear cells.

Partial CDR3 DNA: TGTGCCAGCAGTGAGGGACTAGTGGGAGAGACC. It encodes CASSEGLVGET. In full, the CDR3 is CASSEGLVGETQYF. V and J are TRBV25-1 and TRBJ2-5; 8 bases fit TRBD2. The read is 3 residues too short to cover the CDR3 end, so that end is filled in from the germline J gene. Germline CDR1 and CDR2: MGHDK and SYGVNS. The CDR3 has 14 amino acids. V trimming: 3 bases; J trimming: 4 bases; junction bases outside the gene matches: 4.